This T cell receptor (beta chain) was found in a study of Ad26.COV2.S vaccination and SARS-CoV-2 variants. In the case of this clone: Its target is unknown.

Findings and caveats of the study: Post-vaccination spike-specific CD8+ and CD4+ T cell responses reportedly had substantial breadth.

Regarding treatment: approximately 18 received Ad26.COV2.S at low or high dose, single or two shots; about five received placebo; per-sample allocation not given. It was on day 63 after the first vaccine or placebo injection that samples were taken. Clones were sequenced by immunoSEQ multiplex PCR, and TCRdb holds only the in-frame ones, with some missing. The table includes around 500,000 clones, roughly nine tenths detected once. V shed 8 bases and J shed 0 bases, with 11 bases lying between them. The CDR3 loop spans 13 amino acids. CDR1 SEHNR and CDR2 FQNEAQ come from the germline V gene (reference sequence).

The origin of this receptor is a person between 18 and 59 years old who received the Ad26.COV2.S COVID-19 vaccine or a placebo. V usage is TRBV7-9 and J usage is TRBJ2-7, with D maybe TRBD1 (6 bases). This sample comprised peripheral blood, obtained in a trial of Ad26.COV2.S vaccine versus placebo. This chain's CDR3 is CASRDTGSYEQYF. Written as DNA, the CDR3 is TGTGCCAGCCGGGACACCGGCTCCTACGAGCAGTACTTC.